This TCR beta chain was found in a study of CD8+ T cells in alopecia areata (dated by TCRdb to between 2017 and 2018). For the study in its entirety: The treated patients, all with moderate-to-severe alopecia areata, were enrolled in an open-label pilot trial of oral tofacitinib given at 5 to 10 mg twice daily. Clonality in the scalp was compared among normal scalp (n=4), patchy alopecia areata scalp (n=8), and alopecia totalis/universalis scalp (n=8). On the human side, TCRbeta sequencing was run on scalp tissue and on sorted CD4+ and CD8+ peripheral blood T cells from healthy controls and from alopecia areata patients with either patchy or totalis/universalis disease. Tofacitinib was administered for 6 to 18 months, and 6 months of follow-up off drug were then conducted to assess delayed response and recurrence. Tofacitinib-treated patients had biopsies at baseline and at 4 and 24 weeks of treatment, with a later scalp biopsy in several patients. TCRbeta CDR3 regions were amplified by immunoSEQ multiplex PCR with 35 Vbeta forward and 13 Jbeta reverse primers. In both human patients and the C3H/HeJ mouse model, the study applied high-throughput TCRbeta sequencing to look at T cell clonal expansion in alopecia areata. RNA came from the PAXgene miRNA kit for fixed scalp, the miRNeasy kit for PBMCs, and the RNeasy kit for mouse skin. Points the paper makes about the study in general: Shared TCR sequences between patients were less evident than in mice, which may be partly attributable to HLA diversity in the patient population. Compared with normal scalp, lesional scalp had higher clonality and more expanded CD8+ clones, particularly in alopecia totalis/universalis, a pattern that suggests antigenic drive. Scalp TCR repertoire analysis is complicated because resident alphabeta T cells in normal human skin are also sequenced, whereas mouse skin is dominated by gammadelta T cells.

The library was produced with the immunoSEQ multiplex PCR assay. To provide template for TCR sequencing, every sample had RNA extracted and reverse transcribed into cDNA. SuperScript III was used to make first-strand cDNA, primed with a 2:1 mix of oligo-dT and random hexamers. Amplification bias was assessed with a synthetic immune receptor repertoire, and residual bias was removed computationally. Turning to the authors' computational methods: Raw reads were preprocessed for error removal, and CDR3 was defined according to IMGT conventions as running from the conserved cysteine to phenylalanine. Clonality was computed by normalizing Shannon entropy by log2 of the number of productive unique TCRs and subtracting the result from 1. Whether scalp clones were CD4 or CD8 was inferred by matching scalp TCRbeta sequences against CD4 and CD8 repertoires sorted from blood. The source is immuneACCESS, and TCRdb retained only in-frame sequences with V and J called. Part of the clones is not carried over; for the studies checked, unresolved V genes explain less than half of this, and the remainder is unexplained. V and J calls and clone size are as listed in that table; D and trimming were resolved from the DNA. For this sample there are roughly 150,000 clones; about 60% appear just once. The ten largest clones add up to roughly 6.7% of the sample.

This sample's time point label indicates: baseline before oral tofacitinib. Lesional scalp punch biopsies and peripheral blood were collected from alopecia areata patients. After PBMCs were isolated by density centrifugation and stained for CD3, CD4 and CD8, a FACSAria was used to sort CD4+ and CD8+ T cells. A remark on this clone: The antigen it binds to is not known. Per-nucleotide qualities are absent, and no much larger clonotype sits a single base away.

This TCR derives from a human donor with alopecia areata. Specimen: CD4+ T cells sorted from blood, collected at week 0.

Here is the DNA: TGTGCCAGTAGTATGACAGGGCTGAACACTGAAGCTTTCTTT. It specifies CASSMTGLNTEAFF. This sequence uses TRBV19 and TRBJ1-1, with 7 central nucleotides matching TRBD1. Clipping removes 3 bases from V and 0 bases from J, with 1 as the unmatched junction base count. The cysteine opens and the phenylalanine closes a CDR3 of 14 amino acids. Kept here is only the CDR3 DNA, which spans 42 bases and is read in frame from base 1. In the germline V gene (reference sequence), CDR1 corresponds to LNHDA and CDR2 to SQIVND.